This passage covers 20 T cell receptor beta chains from one sample sequenced in a study of blood T cell repertoires in COVID-19. TCRdb's copy holds only in-frame clones and misses some; the assay was immunoSEQ multiplex PCR. Here the sample spans about 140,000 clones, 85% to 90% being singletons. Sequenced: peripheral blood. Receptor source: a woman aged 60-75 years with acute or convalescent COVID-19.

V usage is TRBV3-1 (or the pseudogene TRBV3-2) and J usage is TRBJ2-4, with 7 bases fitting TRBD1. The ends lost 2 bases at V and 6 bases at J; junction bases unmatched: 4. Germline V gene lookup returns CDR1 LGHDT and CDR2 YNNKEL (reference sequence). This CDR3 region has 14 residues. The CDR3 spells CASSQNRGRNIQYF. The CDR3 DNA is TGTGCCAGCAGCCAAAACAGGGGTAGAAACATTCAGTACTTC.

The V gene is TRBV5-4, the J gene TRBJ1-5, with 9 bases that match TRBD1. This CDR3 comprises 17 residues. Trimming at V came to 0 bases and at J to 1 base, leaving 5 bases not matched to a gene. Per germline, CDR1 SGHNT and CDR2 YYREEE (reference sequence). CDR3 sequence (DNA): TGTGCCAGCAGCTTGGGCGGGACAGGGCCAAGCAATCAGCCCCAGCATTTT. It translates to CASSLGGTGPSNQPQHF.

The chain uses TRBV10-3 and TRBJ1-5; possibly TRBD1 for D (5 bases). The germline V and J ends were trimmed by 4 bases and 2 bases, with 6 bases remaining between them. Germline V gene lookup returns CDR1 ENHRY and CDR2 SYGVKD. The CDR3 sequence is 13 residues long. The CDR3 loop is CAISVGGNQPQHF. For the CDR3, the DNA is TGTGCCATCAGTGTAGGGGGCAATCAGCCCCAGCATTTT.

The chain has TRBV5-5 and TRBJ1-1, with 11 bases identical to TRBD1. V gave up 3 bases and J gave up 3 bases; unmatched junction bases: 4. CDR1 is SGHKS and CDR2 is YYEKEE in the germline V gene (reference sequence). This CDR3 is built from 15 residues. The CDR3: CASSWTGGEDTEAFF. The CDR3 DNA follows: TGTGCCAGCAGCTGGACAGGGGGCGAGGACACTGAAGCTTTCTTT. Full variable domain (missing parts from reference TRBV5-5 and TRBJ1-1): DAGVTQSPTHLIKTRGQQVTLRCSPISGHKSVSWYQQVLGQGPQFIFQYYEKEERGRGNFPDRFSARQFPNYSSELNVNALLLGDSALYLCASSWTGGEDTEAFFGQGTRLTVV.

Note on this clone: This sample includes further DNA sequences coding for the same CDR3. The V gene is TRBV2, the J gene TRBJ1-1; TRBD1 matches at 9 bases. The CDR3 is made up of 13 amino acids. The V segment lost 5 bases and the J segment 4 bases; nucleotides outside the gene matches: 2. Germline assignment: CDR1 SNHLY and CDR2 FYNNEI. CDR3 in DNA: TGTGCCAGCAGTCAGGGACAGGGCACTGAAGCTTTCTTT. Translation: CASSQGQGTEAFF.

This clone was observed a handful of times. The rearrangement links TRBV6-6 to TRBJ1-1; tentative D call: TRBD1 (6 bases). Germline CDR1 reads MNHNY; CDR2 reads SVGAGI (reference sequence). V shed 2 bases and J shed 4 bases, with 11 bases lying between them. The CDR3 has 14 residues. This CDR3 reads CASSYGTPGTEAFF. CDR3 coding DNA: TGTGCCAGCAGTTACGGGACACCTGGCACTGAAGCTTTCTTT.

V usage is TRBV27 and J usage is TRBJ1-6; D may be TRBD1 (5 bases). Germline V gene lookup returns CDR1 MNHEY and CDR2 SMNVEV (reference sequence). This CDR3 is built from 13 residues. Trimming removed 6 bases at V and 4 bases at J, with 7 bases between. In DNA, the CDR3 is TGTGCCAGCAGCCGACAGTATAATTCACCCCTCCACTTT. Translation gives CASSRQYNSPLHF.

CDR3 nucleotide sequence: TGTGCCAGCAGCTTAGCCCGGGCTGAAGCTTTCTTT. Translation: CASSLARAEAFF. The chain uses TRBV7-2 and TRBJ1-1; D not resolved. The germline CDR1 and CDR2 sequences are SGHTA and FQGNSA. This CDR3 has 12 amino acids. With 0 bases removed from V and 6 bases from J, the gap between germline ends came to 5 bases.

This chain connects TRBV5-6 to TRBJ1-1; TRBD1 is a possible D gene (6 bases). This CDR3 is built from 14 residues. The V gene's germline CDR1 is SGHDT and CDR2 YYEEEE. V shed 1 base and J shed 2 bases, with 9 bases lying between them. The CDR3 nucleotides read TGTGCCAGCAGCTTGACGGGACAAAACACTGAAGCTTTCTTT. This translates into CASSLTGQNTEAFF.

In this sample, this clone turned up a few times. The chain links TRBV6-2 or TRBV6-3 to TRBJ1-5; no firm D call. The CDR3 totals 15 residues. In germline, CDR1 is MNHEY, CDR2 SVGEGT. V lost 0 bases, J lost 0 bases, and 6 bases lay in between. DNA of the CDR3: TGTGCCAGCAGTTACTCGAGTCCTAGCAATCAGCCCCAGCATTTT. Protein: CASSYSSPSNQPQHF.

The V and J genes are TRBV7-9 and TRBJ1-3; 10 bases line up with TRBD1. Trimming cost V 5 bases and J 7 bases; bases outside gene matches: 8. The CDR3 sequence is 15 residues long. Per the germline V gene, CDR1 is SEHNR and CDR2 is FQNEAQ (reference sequence). The CDR3 loop is CASSAPGQGRNTIYF. The CDR3 coding sequence is TGTGCCAGCAGCGCACCGGGACAGGGGAGGAACACCATATATTTT.

The chain has TRBV7-9 and TRBJ2-7; 8 positions agree with TRBD1. CDR1 is SEHNR and CDR2 is FQNEAQ in the germline V gene (reference sequence). This CDR3 has 17 residues. The V and J ends lost 5 bases and 3 bases, in that order; junction bases with no gene match: 15. As DNA, the CDR3 is TGTGCCAGCAGCCAAATGGGGGCAGGGGGCTTCAACTACGAGCAGTACTTC. Translation gives CASSQMGAGGFNYEQYF.

This clone was observed once. The chain joins TRBV5-1 to TRBJ1-1; D gene uncertain. V dropped 0 bases and J dropped 3 bases, with 12 bases sitting between them. Germline V gene sequence: CDR1 SGHRS, CDR2 YFSETQ. The CDR3 sequence is 15 residues long. CDR3 nucleotide sequence: TGCGCCAGCAGCTTGGGAGGCATTATGGACACTGAAGCTTTCTTT. Its translation is CASSLGGIMDTEAFF.

The sample holds a few counts of this clone. The chain employs TRBV29-1 and TRBJ1-1, with unresolved D. Trimming took 7 bases from V and 1 from J, leaving 13 bases between them. Germline V CDR1 and CDR2: SQVTM, ANQGSEA. The CDR3 has 13 amino acids. In nucleotides, the CDR3 is TGCAGCGCCCGGATTGGAGGGAACACTGAAGCTTTCTTT. Protein: CSARIGGNTEAFF.

This sequence joins TRBV5-8 and TRBJ1-6; 7 bases fit TRBD1. The CDR3 is made up of 14 amino acids. V lost 2 bases, J lost 13 bases, and 9 bases stayed unmatched. The germline V gene encodes CDR1 SGHTS and CDR2 YDEGEE. CDR3 residues: CASSLRQGVSPLHF. As DNA, the CDR3 is TGTGCCAGCAGCTTACGACAGGGAGTCTCCCCCCTCCACTTT.

The J gene is TRBJ1-6, the V gene TRBV7-2, with 8 bases matching TRBD1. With 4 bases clipped from V and 3 bases from J, the junction kept 2 bases outside the gene matches. CDR3 size: 15 residues. The V gene's germline CDR1 is SGHTA and CDR2 FQGNSA. CDR3 sequence (DNA): TGTGCCAGCAGCTCGGGACAGGTCTATAATTCACCCCTCCACTTT. Protein: CASSSGQVYNSPLHF. Combining the CDR3 with reference TRBV7-2 and TRBJ1-6 gives the whole variable domain GAGVSQSPSNKVTEKGKDVELRCDPISGHTALYWYRQSLGQGLEFLIYFQGNSAPDKSGLPSDRFSAERTGGSVSTLTIQRTQQEDSAVYLCASSSGQVYNSPLHFGNGTRLTVT.

The chain employs TRBV2 and TRBJ1-1, with 9 bases identical to TRBD1. V lost 6 bases to trimming and J lost 4 bases; unmatched junction nucleotides: 3. Germline V gene sequence: CDR1 SNHLY, CDR2 FYNNEI. The CDR3 sequence is 13 residues long. The CDR3 sequence: CASSGQGTTEAFF. The CDR3 nucleotides are TGTGCCAGCAGCGGACAGGGGACCACTGAAGCTTTCTTT.

The chain has TRBV7-2 and TRBJ2-2; 9 bases line up with TRBD1. The CDR3 is 14 amino acids. Per the germline V gene, CDR1 is SGHTA and CDR2 is FQGNSA. V was pared by 8 bases and J by 7 bases, with 8 bases of the junction left unmatched. This CDR3 is CASGRQGDGGELFF. DNA of the CDR3: TGTGCCAGCGGACGACAGGGGGATGGCGGGGAGCTGTTTTTT.

This clone was observed once. This sequence joins TRBV3-1 (or the pseudogene TRBV3-2) and TRBJ1-1; D not resolved. CDR1 and CDR2 from the germline V gene are LGHDT and YNNKEL (reference sequence). The CDR3 is 14 amino acids. V shed 4 bases and J shed 5 bases, with 14 bases lying between them. In DNA form, the CDR3 reads TGTGCCAGCAGCCGGGAGGGCCTGGGGACTGAAGCTTTCTTT. This sequence encodes CASSREGLGTEAFF.

The chain is built from TRBV5-1 and TRBJ2-7, with a tentative D call TRBD1 (6 bases). The CDR3 covers 14 residues. CDR1 is SGHRS, CDR2 YFSETQ, per germline. Trimming took off 1 base at V and 4 bases at J, with 12 bases between the two ends. The CDR3 protein is CASSLSGGGYEQYF. The CDR3 nucleotides read TGCGCCAGCAGCTTGTCTGGGGGCGGATACGAGCAGTACTTC. The whole variable domain, remainder taken from reference TRBV5-1 and TRBJ2-7, is KAGVTQTPRYLIKTRGQQVTLSCSPISGHRSVSWYQQTPGQGLQFLFEYFSETQRNKGNFPGRFSGRQFSNSRSEMNVSTLELGDSALYLCASSLSGGGYEQYFGPGTRLTVT.